This T cell receptor (beta chain) emerged from a study of cytomegalovirus exposure and HLA in healthy donors. Findings of the study overall: In a later analysis, parvovirus B19, influenza, CMV and Epstein-Barr virus appeared linked to several top co-occurrence clusters. It was in a later analysis that TCR association rates were seen to vary by HLA locus, highest for DRB1 and lowest for HLA-C. In all likelihood, a cluster of highly shared sequence variants was a sequencing artifact.

PCR used 60 Vbeta primers and 13 Jbeta primers. In the authors' methods: The authors later counted some 76 million unique TCR beta chains, roughly 11 million of them shared. The repertoire was sequenced with immunoSEQ multiplex PCR; TCRdb's copy has only in-frame clones and lacks some. V and J calls and clone size are those listed in that table; D and trimming were worked out from the DNA. The sample has approximately 200,000 clones; approximately 80% are singletons. The germline CDR1 and CDR2 sequences are SGHRS and YFSETQ. CDR3 length equals 16 residues. Trimming shortened V by 0 bases and J by 0 bases, and 9 bases separated the two germline ends. Details on this clone: Its antigen remains unidentified.

This sequence originates from a boy younger than 10 in good health and CMV-seronegative. The chain uses TRBV5-1 and TRBJ2-2; TRBD2 might be the D (5 bases). What was sequenced was PBMCs. CDR3 loop: CASSLAPGTNTGELFF. The DNA for the CDR3 is TGCGCCAGCAGCTTGGCCCCGGGAACGAACACCGGGGAGCTGTTTTTT.